The table lists the clone carrying this T cell receptor (beta chain) with many counts. Its target is not known. The data were obtained in a study of CD8 T cells in ankylosing spondylitis. There are 16 residues in the CDR3. The V gene lost 0 bases and the J gene lost 0 bases, with 9 bases spanning the gap. Germline V gene lookup returns CDR1 MNHEY and CDR2 SVGAGI. Overall study results and limits: A motif of fewer than ten highly homologous TCR beta variants was seen as apparently characteristic of ankylosing spondylitis blood. Earlier reports found some motif variants in synovial fluid and blood in reactive arthritis.

Library preparation for TCR beta used quantitative 5'-RACE with molecular barcodes. Using its own MiXCR run on the 5' RACE reads, TCRdb lists one record per CDR3 protein. The data contain around 150,000 distinct CDR3 sequences, around 10% of them seen just once; the ten biggest clones take up about 29%. Sequencing was carried out using blood, either unsorted or a sorted T cell fraction (not recorded which). The receptor was isolated from a male donor with ankylosing spondylitis or in good health (not recorded which). The rearrangement links TRBV6-5 to TRBJ1-3, with D perhaps TRBD1 (5 bases). The CDR3 reads CASSYSGRDSGNTIYF. The CDR3 bases are TGTGCCAGCAGTTACTCGGGACGGGACTCTGGAAACACCATATATTTT.